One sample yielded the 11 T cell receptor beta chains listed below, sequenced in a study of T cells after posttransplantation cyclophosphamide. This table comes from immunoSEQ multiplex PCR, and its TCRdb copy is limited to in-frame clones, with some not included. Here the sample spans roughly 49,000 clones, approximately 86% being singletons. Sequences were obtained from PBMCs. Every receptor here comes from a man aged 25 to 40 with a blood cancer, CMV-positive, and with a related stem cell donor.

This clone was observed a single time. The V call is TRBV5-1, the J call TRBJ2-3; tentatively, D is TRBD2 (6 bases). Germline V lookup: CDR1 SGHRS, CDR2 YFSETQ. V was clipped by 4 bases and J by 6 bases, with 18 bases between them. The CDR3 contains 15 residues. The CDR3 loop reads CASSPPGLASDTQYF. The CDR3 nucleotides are TGCGCCAGCAGCCCACCGGGACTGGCTTCGGATACGCAGTATTTT.

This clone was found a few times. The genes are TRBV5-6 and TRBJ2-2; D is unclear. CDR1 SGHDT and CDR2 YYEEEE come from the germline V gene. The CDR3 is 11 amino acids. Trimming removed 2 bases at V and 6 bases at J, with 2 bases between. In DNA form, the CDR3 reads TGTGCCAGCAGCTTCTCCGGGGAGCTGTTTTTT. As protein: CASSFSGELFF. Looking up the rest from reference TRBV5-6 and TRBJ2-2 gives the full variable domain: DAGVTQSPTHLIKTRGQQVTLRCSPKSGHDTVSWYQQALGQGPQFIFQYYEEEERQRGNFPDRFSGHQFPNYSSELNVNALLLGDSALYLCASSFSGELFFGEGSRLTVL.

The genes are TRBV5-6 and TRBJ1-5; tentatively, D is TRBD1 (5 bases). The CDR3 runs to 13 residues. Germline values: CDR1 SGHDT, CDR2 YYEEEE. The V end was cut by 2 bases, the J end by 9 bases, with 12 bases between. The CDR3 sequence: CASSLGRTGPQHF. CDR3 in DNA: TGTGCCAGCAGCTTAGGGCGCACAGGGCCCCAGCATTTT.

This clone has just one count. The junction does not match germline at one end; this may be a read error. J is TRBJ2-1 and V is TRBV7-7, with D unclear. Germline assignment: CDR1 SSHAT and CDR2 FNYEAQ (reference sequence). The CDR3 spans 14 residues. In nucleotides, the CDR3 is TGTGCTAGCAGCCCCTCCACGCAGTACAATGAGCAGTTCTTC. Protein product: CASSPSTQYNEQFF.

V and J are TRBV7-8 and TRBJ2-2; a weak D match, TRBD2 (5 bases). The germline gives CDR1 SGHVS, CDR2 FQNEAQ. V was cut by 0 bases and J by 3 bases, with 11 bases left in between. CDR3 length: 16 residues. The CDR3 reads CASSLAGGRDTGELFF. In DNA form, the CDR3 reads TGTGCCAGCAGCTTAGCGGGTGGGCGGGACACCGGGGAGCTGTTTTTT.

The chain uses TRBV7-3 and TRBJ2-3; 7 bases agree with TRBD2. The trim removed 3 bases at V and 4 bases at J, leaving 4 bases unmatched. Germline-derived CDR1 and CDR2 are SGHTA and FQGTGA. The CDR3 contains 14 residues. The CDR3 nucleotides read TGTGCCAGCAGCTTCCGCGGGAGACCAGATACGCAGTATTTT. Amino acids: CASSFRGRPDTQYF.

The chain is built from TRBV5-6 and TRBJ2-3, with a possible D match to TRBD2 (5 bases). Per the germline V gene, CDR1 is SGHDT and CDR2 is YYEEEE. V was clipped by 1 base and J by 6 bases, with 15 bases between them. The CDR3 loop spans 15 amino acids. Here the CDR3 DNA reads TGTGCCAGCAGCTTGCGGGAACTCCTGAGGGATACGCAGTATTTT. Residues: CASSLRELLRDTQYF.

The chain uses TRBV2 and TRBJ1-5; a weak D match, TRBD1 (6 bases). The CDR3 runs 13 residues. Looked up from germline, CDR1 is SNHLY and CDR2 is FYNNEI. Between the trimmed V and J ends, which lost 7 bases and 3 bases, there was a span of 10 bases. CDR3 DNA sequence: TGTGCCAGCAACAGGGACGCCAATCAGCCCCAGCATTTT. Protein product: CASNRDANQPQHF. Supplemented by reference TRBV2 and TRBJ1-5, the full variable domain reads EPEVTQTPSHQVTQMGQEVILRCVPISNHLYFYWYRQILGQKVEFLVSFYNNEISEKSEIFDDQFSVERPDGSNFTLKIRSTKLEDSAMYFCASNRDANQPQHFGDGTRLSIL.

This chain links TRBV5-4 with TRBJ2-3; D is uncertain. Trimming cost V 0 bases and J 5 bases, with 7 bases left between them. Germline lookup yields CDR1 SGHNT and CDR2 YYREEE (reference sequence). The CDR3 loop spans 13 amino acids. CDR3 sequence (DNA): TGTGCCAGCAGCTTGGACTCGGTAGATACGCAGTATTTT. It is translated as CASSLDSVDTQYF.

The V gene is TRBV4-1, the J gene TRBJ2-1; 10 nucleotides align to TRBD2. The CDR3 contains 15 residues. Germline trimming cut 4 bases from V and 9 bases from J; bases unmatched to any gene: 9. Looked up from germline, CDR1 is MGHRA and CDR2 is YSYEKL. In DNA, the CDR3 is TGCGCCAGCAGCCCGCTAGCGGGAGTTCCGAGTGAGCAGTTCTTC. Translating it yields CASSPLAGVPSEQFF.

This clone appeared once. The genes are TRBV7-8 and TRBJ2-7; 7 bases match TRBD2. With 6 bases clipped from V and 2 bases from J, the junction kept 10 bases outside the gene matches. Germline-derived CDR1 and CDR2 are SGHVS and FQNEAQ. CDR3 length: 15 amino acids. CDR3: CASRPAGPSPYEQYF. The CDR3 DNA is TGTGCCAGCAGACCAGCGGGACCCTCCCCCTACGAGCAGTACTTC. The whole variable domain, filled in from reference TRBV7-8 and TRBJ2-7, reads GAGVSQSPRYKVAKRGQDVALRCDPISGHVSLFWYQQALGQGPEFLTYFQNEAQLDKSGLPSDRFFAERPEGSVSTLKIQRTQQEDSAVYLCASRPAGPSPYEQYFGPGTRLTVT.